The 2 T cell receptor beta chains below were found in one sample sequenced in a study of blood T cell repertoires in COVID-19. Produced via immunoSEQ multiplex PCR; TCRdb's table is partial and in-frame only. Here the sample spans tens of thousands of clones, more than 75% being singletons. Sequences were obtained from peripheral blood. The receptors stem from an older woman with acute or convalescent COVID-19.

This clone was observed once. The chain uses TRBV7-9 and TRBJ1-2; possibly TRBD1 for D (5 bases). The germline V and J ends were trimmed by 3 bases and 8 bases, with 19 bases remaining between them. The CDR3 has 15 residues. Germline values: CDR1 SEHNR, CDR2 FQNEAQ (reference sequence). CDR3 protein: CASSLTVPSISGYTF. CDR3 nucleotide sequence: TGTGCCAGCAGCTTGACAGTCCCATCCATCTCGGGCTACACCTTC.

The J gene is TRBJ1-4, the V gene TRBV7-9; 8 positions match TRBD1. This CDR3 is 15 amino acids long. CDR1 is SEHNR, CDR2 FQNEAQ, per germline (reference sequence). After removal of 5 bases from V and 8 bases from J, the junction contained 10 bases not matched to a gene. The CDR3 here is CASSHEQGGEEKLFF. The CDR3 nucleotides are TGTGCCAGCAGCCACGAACAGGGGGGGGAGGAAAAACTGTTTTTT.